The 17 T cell receptor beta chains reported below all come from one sample, sequenced in a study of cytomegalovirus exposure and HLA in healthy donors. PCR involved 60 Vbeta and 13 Jbeta primers. Clones were read by immunoSEQ multiplex PCR, and TCRdb kept only the in-frame ones, dropping some. The sample lists around 70,000 clones, more than 55% occurring once. Specimen: PBMCs. Receptor source: a man in his fifties or sixties in good health and CMV-seropositive.

This rearrangement joins TRBV9 to TRBJ2-1, with TRBD2 as a possible D gene (5 bases). The CDR3 is 14 amino acids. Trimming took 4 bases from V and 0 from J, leaving 8 bases between them. Germline V lookup: CDR1 SGDLS, CDR2 YYNGEE. CDR3 residues: CASSPGSSYNEQFF. DNA of the CDR3: TGTGCCAGCAGCCCTGGGAGCTCCTACAATGAGCAGTTCTTC.

The chain joins TRBV18 to TRBJ2-3, with a possible D match to TRBD2 (5 bases). V was cut by 1 base and J by 6 bases, with 11 bases left in between. The germline V gene has CDR1 KGHSH and CDR2 LQKENI. The CDR3 is 14 residues long. Here the CDR3 reads CASSPQRAQDTQYF. Written as DNA, the CDR3 is TGTGCCAGCTCACCACAGAGGGCGCAGGATACGCAGTATTTT.

This chain uses TRBV4-2 with TRBJ2-1; D uncertain. The CDR3 sequence is 16 residues long. Germline CDR1 is LGHNA and CDR2 is YNFKEQ. Trimming shortened V by 1 base and J by 2 bases, and 12 bases separated the two germline ends. The CDR3 here is CASSQVLAVAYNEQFF. For the CDR3, the DNA is TGTGCCAGCAGCCAAGTCCTGGCGGTCGCCTACAATGAGCAGTTCTTC.

The chain recombines TRBV25-1 with TRBJ1-5; the match to TRBD1 covers 7 bases. V lost 1 base and J lost 9; bases outside the gene matches: 18. The CDR3 consists of 18 residues. Per germline, CDR1 MGHDK and CDR2 SYGVNS. CDR3 nucleotide sequence: TGTGCCAGCAGTGAATCATCAACACAGGGGTCCGGGGATTGGCCCCAGCATTTT. Translating gives CASSESSTQGSGDWPQHF.

This chain links TRBV6-1 with TRBJ2-2; D may be TRBD2 (5 bases). V lost 6 bases to trimming and J lost 7 bases, with 9 bases between them. The CDR3 contains 12 residues. CDR1 MNHNS and CDR2 SASEGT come from the germline V gene. DNA of the CDR3: TGTGCCAGCAGGGGAGATTTCGGGGAGCTGTTTTTT. This encodes CASRGDFGELFF.

This chain connects TRBV2 to TRBJ1-2; a possible D gene is TRBD1 (5 bases). Per the germline V gene, CDR1 is SNHLY and CDR2 is FYNNEI. V was shortened by 5 bases and J by 8 bases, with 18 bases between the two germline ends. The CDR3 spans 14 residues. The CDR3 sequence is CASSIIGGEEGYTF. The CDR3 nucleotides read TGTGCCAGCAGTATTATCGGGGGAGAAGAGGGCTACACCTTC. Looking up the rest from reference TRBV2 and TRBJ1-2 gives the full variable domain: EPEVTQTPSHQVTQMGQEVILRCVPISNHLYFYWYRQILGQKVEFLVSFYNNEISEKSEIFDDQFSVERPDGSNFTLKIRSTKLEDSAMYFCASSIIGGEEGYTFGSGTRLTVV.

The gene calls are TRBV10-2 and TRBJ2-1; 8 bases are shared with TRBD1. The trim removed 9 bases at V and 2 bases at J, leaving 9 bases unmatched. From germline, CDR1 is WSHSY and CDR2 SAAADI. The CDR3 extends over 15 amino acids. Here the CDR3 reads CASLRPGQAYNEQFF. The CDR3 DNA reads TGCGCCAGTCTTAGACCGGGACAGGCCTACAATGAGCAGTTCTTC.

The sample holds a few counts of this clone. J is TRBJ2-1 and V is TRBV4-3; the match to TRBD2 covers 11 bases. Germline-derived CDR1 and CDR2 are LGHNA and YSLEER. This CDR3 is built from 15 residues. The V segment lost 4 bases and the J segment 5 bases; nucleotides outside the gene matches: 4. CDR3 nucleotide sequence: TGCGCCAGCAGCCCCCTAGCGGGGGGAAACAATGAGCAGTTCTTC. Its protein is CASSPLAGGNNEQFF.

Of note for this clone: The sample has other DNA sequences that encode this CDR3 too. The gene calls are TRBV10-2 and TRBJ2-5; 7 bases agree with TRBD1. The CDR3 is made up of 13 amino acids. V dropped 7 bases and J dropped 2; count of bases not matched to a gene: 4. The germline CDR1 and CDR2 sequences are WSHSY and SAAADI. The CDR3 here is CASTLTGQETQYF. Here the CDR3 DNA reads TGCGCCAGCACCTTGACAGGGCAAGAGACCCAGTACTTC.

The chain has TRBV6-1 and TRBJ2-5; 7 positions match TRBD1. The V gene's germline CDR1 is MNHNS and CDR2 SASEGT. J gave up 5 bases and V 2 bases, and 5 bases lay outside the gene matches. This CDR3 contains 14 residues. For the CDR3, the DNA is TGTGCCAGCAGTGAACCAAGGGGGCTGGAGACCCAGTACTTC. Translated, it gives CASSEPRGLETQYF.

Only one count was recorded for this clone. V gene TRBV28 combines with J gene TRBJ2-7; TRBD2 might be the D (5 bases). The CDR3 covers 12 residues. Trimming removed 5 bases at V and 9 bases at J, with 14 bases between. In germline, CDR1 is MDHEN, CDR2 SYDVKM. CDR3 amino acids: CASSPRAGLQYF. CDR3 in DNA: TGTGCCAGCAGTCCGAGGGCGGGTCTGCAGTACTTC.

The V gene is TRBV19, the J gene TRBJ1-2, with D hard to call. The CDR3 covers 14 residues. The germline V and J ends were trimmed by 5 bases and 1 base, with 11 bases remaining between them. The V gene's germline CDR1 is LNHDA and CDR2 SQIVND (reference sequence). CDR3 region: CASSYFLVNYGYTF. DNA of the CDR3: TGTGCCAGTAGTTACTTCTTGGTTAACTATGGCTACACCTTC.

The V and J genes are TRBV6-5 and TRBJ1-4, with D hard to call. Germline V gene sequence: CDR1 MNHEY, CDR2 SVGAGI. Trimming took off 5 bases at V and 4 bases at J, with 8 bases between the two ends. The CDR3 is made up of 13 amino acids. CDR3 in amino acids: CASSLLRNEKLFF. The CDR3 nucleotides read TGTGCCAGCAGTCTTCTCCGTAATGAAAAACTGTTTTTT.

The gene calls are TRBV7-9 and TRBJ2-7; 7 bases are shared with TRBD2. The trim removed 4 bases at V and 2 bases at J, leaving 11 bases unmatched. Germline CDR1 is SEHNR and CDR2 is FQNEAQ (reference sequence). CDR3 size: 16 residues. CDR3: CASSWTGGGGTYEQYF. In DNA form, the CDR3 reads TGTGCCAGCAGCTGGACGGGGGGAGGCGGGACCTACGAGCAGTACTTC.

The V gene is TRBV29-1, the J gene TRBJ2-6; D unclear. V lost 4 bases, J lost 0 bases, and 10 bases lay in between. Germline V gives CDR1 SQVTM, CDR2 ANQGSEA. The CDR3 spans 15 residues. The CDR3: CSVGASSSGANVLTF. The CDR3 DNA follows: TGCAGCGTTGGGGCCAGCAGCTCTGGGGCCAACGTCCTGACTTTC.

The J gene is TRBJ2-2, the V gene TRBV7-9, with D perhaps matching TRBD1 (6 bases). Germline CDR1 reads SEHNR; CDR2 reads FQNEAQ (reference sequence). V shed 7 bases and J shed 6 bases, with 15 bases lying between them. CDR3 size: 14 residues. CDR3 nucleotides: TGTGCCAGCAAGGAGACAGGCTCCGCCGGGGAGCTGTTTTTT. Protein: CASKETGSAGELFF. The entire variable domain, with the rest obtained from reference TRBV7-9 and TRBJ2-2, is as follows: DTGVSQNPRHKITKRGQNVTFRCDPISEHNRLYWYRQTLGQGPEFLTYFQNEAQLEKSRLLSDRFSAERPKGSFSTLEIQRTEQGDSAMYLCASKETGSAGELFFGEGSRLTVL.

This chain links TRBV2 with TRBJ2-5; TRBD2 matches at 8 bases. The CDR3 has 13 residues. The germline gives CDR1 SNHLY, CDR2 FYNNEI. V dropped 4 bases and J dropped 5; count of bases not matched to a gene: 3. CDR3 sequence: CASSVRGGETQYF. The CDR3 DNA sequence: TGTGCCAGCAGTGTGCGCGGGGGGGAGACCCAGTACTTC.